Each of the 14 T cell receptor beta chains below was sequenced from the same sample in a study of T cell responses to AZD1222 COVID-19 vaccine. Sequencing was performed with immunoSEQ multiplex PCR; in TCRdb, only in-frame clones are kept and a portion is missing. The sample has 120,000 or so clones; 70% to 90% are singletons. Here the sequenced sample was peripheral blood, taken on day 0 of AZD1222 vaccination. Receptors were obtained from an adult in good health.

This clone was counted only a few times. The chain is built from TRBV5-1 and TRBJ2-1, with no clear D. Germline lookup yields CDR1 SGHRS and CDR2 YFSETQ. The CDR3 sequence is 15 residues long. The V end was cut by 0 bases, the J end by 2 bases, with 9 bases between. Here the CDR3 reads CASSLAGFAYNEQFF. In nucleotides, the CDR3 is TGCGCCAGCAGCTTGGCCGGTTTCGCCTACAATGAGCAGTTCTTC. The full variable domain, completed using reference TRBV5-1 and TRBJ2-1, is KAGVTQTPRYLIKTRGQQVTLSCSPISGHRSVSWYQQTPGQGLQFLFEYFSETQRNKGNFPGRFSGRQFSNSRSEMNVSTLELGDSALYLCASSLAGFAYNEQFFGPGTRLTVL.

This sequence joins TRBV2 and TRBJ2-5; D is unclear. The germline V gene encodes CDR1 SNHLY and CDR2 FYNNEI. Trimming removed 5 bases at V and 1 base at J, with 5 bases between. This CDR3 spans 12 amino acids. CDR3: CASSRIQETQYF. The DNA for the CDR3 is TGTGCCAGCAGTCGAATCCAAGAGACCCAGTACTTC.

This clone was detected only once. This chain links TRBV5-6 with TRBJ1-1; no clear D gene. The CDR3 has 15 amino acids. The V gene lost 4 bases and the J gene lost 5 bases, with 18 bases spanning the gap. The V gene's germline CDR1 is SGHDT and CDR2 YYEEEE. CDR3 DNA: TGTGCCAGCAGCCCACTTGTTGGGAGAGAGACTGAAGCTTTCTTT. It encodes CASSPLVGRETEAFF. The variable domain in full, with the rest retrieved from reference TRBV5-6 and TRBJ1-1, is DAGVTQSPTHLIKTRGQQVTLRCSPKSGHDTVSWYQQALGQGPQFIFQYYEEEERQRGNFPDRFSGHQFPNYSSELNVNALLLGDSALYLCASSPLVGRETEAFFGQGTRLTVV.

The rearrangement uses TRBV5-1 and TRBJ2-1; 7 bases map to TRBD1. CDR1 and CDR2 from the germline V gene are SGHRS and YFSETQ. The V gene end was trimmed by 4 bases and the J gene end by 5 bases; junction bases not matched to a gene: 3. The CDR3 totals 13 residues. The CDR3, as DNA: TGCGCCAGCAGCGCTGACAGGGACAATGAGCAGTTCTTC. Amino acid sequence: CASSADRDNEQFF.

The chain has TRBV11-2 and TRBJ2-5, with D unresolved. CDR3 length: 13 amino acids. The V end lost 2 bases, the J end lost 2 bases, and 6 bases lay between the germline ends. Germline loops: CDR1 SGHAT, CDR2 FQNNGV. The CDR3 protein is CASSLTSQETQYF. Written as DNA, the CDR3 is TGTGCCAGCAGCTTAACCTCTCAAGAGACCCAGTACTTC.

The table lists this clone with a count of one. J is TRBJ1-1 and V is TRBV6-5; D gene uncertain. With 5 bases removed from V and 3 bases from J, the gap between germline ends came to 10 bases. Per the germline V gene, CDR1 is MNHEY and CDR2 is SVGAGI. The CDR3 sequence is 13 residues long. The CDR3 protein is CASSTGIYTEAFF. CDR3 nucleotides: TGTGCCAGCAGTACCGGGATTTACACTGAAGCTTTCTTT.

This clone was seen only once. The chain links TRBV2 to TRBJ2-1, with 10 bases that match TRBD2. The junction had 3 bases not matched to a gene; V was cut back by 0 bases and J by 7 bases. The CDR3 runs 15 residues. The germline V gene has CDR1 SNHLY and CDR2 FYNNEI. This CDR3 is CASSEAERGGNEQFF. The CDR3 DNA follows: TGTGCCAGCAGTGAAGCTGAGCGGGGGGGGAATGAGCAGTTCTTC.

In its sample, this clone was seen once. This sequence joins TRBV4-1 and TRBJ1-3; a possible D gene is TRBD1 (6 bases). Germline CDR1 is MGHRA and CDR2 is YSYEKL. Trimming cost V 1 base and J 4 bases, with 11 bases left between them. This CDR3 comprises 15 residues. CDR3 in DNA: TGCGCCAGCAGCCAAGTCACAGGGAACGGAAACACCATATATTTT. It yields the protein CASSQVTGNGNTIYF.

This chain joins TRBV7-9 and TRBJ2-5; D is possibly TRBD2 (5 bases). The CDR3 contains 14 residues. Germline V gives CDR1 SEHNR, CDR2 FQNEAQ (reference sequence). Trimming removed 5 bases from V and 2 bases from J, with 12 bases in between. DNA of the CDR3: TGTGCCAGCAGCGTGGTAAGCGGACAAGAGACCCAGTACTTC. Translating it yields CASSVVSGQETQYF. The whole variable domain, remainder taken from reference TRBV7-9 and TRBJ2-5, is DTGVSQNPRHKITKRGQNVTFRCDPISEHNRLYWYRQTLGQGPEFLTYFQNEAQLEKSRLLSDRFSAERPKGSFSTLEIQRTEQGDSAMYLCASSVVSGQETQYFGPGTRLLVL.

The chain couples TRBV5-4 to TRBJ2-3; 14 bases are shared with TRBD2. J gave up 5 bases and V 4 bases, and 9 bases lay outside the gene matches. The CDR3 runs to 17 residues. Looked up from germline, CDR1 is SGHNT and CDR2 is YYREEE (reference sequence). CDR3 nucleotide sequence: TGTGCCAGCAGCCCCGGGACTAGCGGGAGATTGGAAGATACGCAGTATTTT. Translated: CASSPGTSGRLEDTQYF.

The V call is TRBV5-4, the J call TRBJ2-2, with 9 bases lining up with TRBD2. Germline values: CDR1 SGHNT, CDR2 YYREEE (reference sequence). The ends lost 6 bases at V and 4 bases at J; junction bases unmatched: 7. The CDR3 length is 15 residues. The CDR3 protein is CASTLSGRSTGELFF. The CDR3 bases are TGTGCCAGCACACTGAGCGGGAGGAGCACCGGGGAGCTGTTTTTT. Full variable domain (missing parts from reference TRBV5-4 and TRBJ2-2): ETGVTQSPTHLIKTRGQQVTLRCSSQSGHNTVSWYQQALGQGPQFIFQYYREEENGRGNFPPRFSGLQFPNYSSELNVNALELDDSALYLCASTLSGRSTGELFFGEGSRLTVL.

The V call is TRBV7-3, the J call TRBJ2-7, with 8 bases that match TRBD2. CDR3 length equals 15 residues. Germline V gene data show CDR1 as SGHTA and CDR2 as FQGTGA. Trimming at V came to 5 bases and at J to 3 bases, leaving 9 bases not matched to a gene. The CDR3 region has the DNA TGTGCCAGCAGCCTTCCCCCGGGGGGGGGCTACGAGCAGTACTTC. Its translation is CASSLPPGGGYEQYF.

With regard to this clone: This specimen includes other DNA sequences encoding the same CDR3. This rearrangement joins TRBV29-1 to TRBJ1-5; D perhaps matches TRBD1 (6 bases). Trimming shortened V by 6 bases and J by 3 bases, and 9 bases separated the two germline ends. The CDR3 is 12 amino acids. CDR1 and CDR2 (germline): SQVTM, ANQGSEA. The CDR3 loop is CSVGGANQPQHF. The DNA of the CDR3 is TGCAGCGTGGGGGGGGCCAATCAGCCCCAGCATTTT.

This chain joins TRBV5-4 and TRBJ1-5, with TRBD1 identical over 10 bases. CDR1 is SGHNT, CDR2 YYREEE, per germline (reference sequence). The CDR3 has 14 residues. Germline trimming cut 4 bases from V and 7 bases from J; bases unmatched to any gene: 5. CDR3 residues: CASSSGTGEQPQHF. As DNA, the CDR3 is TGTGCCAGCAGCAGTGGGACAGGGGAACAGCCCCAGCATTTT.